This T cell receptor beta chain was retrieved from a study of T cells after yellow fever vaccination. In its sample, this clonotype was seen many times. TCRdb redid the calling of the 5' RACE reads with MiXCR, one entry per CDR3 protein. The sample has about 240,000 distinct CDR3 sequences; 3.6% are singletons. Trimming stripped 4 bases from V and 3 bases from J, with 10 bases between. Per the germline V gene, CDR1 is SQVTM and CDR2 is ANQGSEA. The CDR3 has 12 residues. The sequencing here drew on PBMCs, taken 15 days after the yellow fever booster vaccination. V is TRBV29-1 and J is TRBJ2-7; no reliable D call. This TCR was sampled from a man between 18 and 35 years old who received the YFV17D yellow fever vaccine. The CDR3 spells CSVVKKNYEQYF. DNA for the CDR3: TGCAGCGTTGTTAAGAAAAACTACGAGCAGTACTTC.